This entry lists 31 T cell receptor beta chains sequenced from one sample in a study of cytomegalovirus exposure and HLA in healthy donors. PCR amplification relied on 60 Vbeta primers (plus 13 Jbeta primers). This table comes from immunoSEQ multiplex PCR, and its TCRdb copy is limited to in-frame clones, with some not included. The sample yields about 150,000 clones, around 81% seen once. Sequencing input: PBMCs. The receptors originated from a woman in her 40s in good health and CMV-seropositive.

The sample holds one count of this clone. V gene TRBV6-5 combines with J gene TRBJ2-1; D may be TRBD2 (6 bases). The CDR3 is made up of 15 amino acids. Germline V gene lookup returns CDR1 MNHEY and CDR2 SVGAGI. Between the trimmed V and J ends, which lost 6 bases and 8 bases, there was a span of 20 bases. The CDR3: CASRPTGTPGDEQFF. The CDR3 DNA sequence: TGTGCCAGCAGACCCACGGGGACTCCCGGCGATGAGCAGTTCTTC.

This clone was recorded once. This sequence joins TRBV2 and TRBJ2-1; maybe TRBD2 (6 bases). Between the trimmed V and J ends, which lost 8 bases and 9 bases, there was a span of 20 bases. The germline CDR1 and CDR2 sequences are SNHLY and FYNNEI. The CDR3 contains 14 residues. In nucleotides, the CDR3 is TGTGCCAGCTTAAGGGACTTGCCTCGAGGTGAGCAGTTCTTC. It codes for CASLRDLPRGEQFF.

The gene calls are TRBV15 and TRBJ2-7; perhaps TRBD2 as D (5 bases). The germline gives CDR1 LNHNV, CDR2 YYDKDF (reference sequence). V lost 1 base and J lost 4, with 14 bases in between. The CDR3 is 15 amino acids. The CDR3 DNA sequence: TGTGCCACCAGCAGAGGAGTGGAGGTAGGATACGAGCAGTACTTC. Translated, it gives CATSRGVEVGYEQYF.

The chain recombines TRBV12-5 with TRBJ2-1; 12 nucleotides line up with TRBD2. The CDR3 is made up of 15 amino acids. CDR1 is LGHNT and CDR2 is FRNRAP in the germline V gene. J lost 3 bases, V lost 8 bases, and 5 bases had no gene match. Written as DNA, the CDR3 is TGTGCTAGTACCGGGACTAGCGGGCACTACAATGAGCAGTTCTTC. This gives the protein CASTGTSGHYNEQFF.

The V gene is TRBV10-2, the J gene TRBJ2-3, with D tentatively TRBD1 (7 bases). Trimming shortened V by 6 bases and J by 3 bases, and 10 bases separated the two germline ends. Germline V CDR1 and CDR2: WSHSY, SAAADI. This CDR3 is 13 amino acids long. CDR3 loop: CASRAGQTDTQYF. The CDR3 bases are TGCGCCAGCAGGGCGGGACAGACAGATACGCAGTATTTT.

The rearrangement joins TRBV18 to TRBJ2-7; 10 bases are a match to TRBD2. The junction had 12 bases not matched to a gene; V was cut back by 1 base and J by 0 bases. The CDR3 totals 19 residues. Germline V gives CDR1 KGHSH, CDR2 LQKENI. CDR3 residues: CASSPRASGSPGGSYEQYF. CDR3 nucleotide sequence: TGTGCCAGCTCACCACGGGCTAGCGGGAGCCCAGGCGGCTCCTACGAGCAGTACTTC.

The rearrangement uses TRBV5-1 and TRBJ2-7, with 9 bases that match TRBD1. V shed 3 bases and J 6 bases; nucleotides not matched to a gene: 7. This CDR3 is built from 14 residues. Germline CDR1 reads SGHRS; CDR2 reads YFSETQ. The DNA of the CDR3 is TGCGCCAGCAGCTGGGGACAGGGTGGTGGCGAGCAGTACTTC. This sequence encodes CASSWGQGGGEQYF.

CDR3 sequence: CASSDSCGGRGETQYF. The CDR3 DNA sequence: TGTGCCAGCAGTGACTCGTGTGGCGGGAGAGGAGAGACCCAGTACTTC. The rearrangement joins TRBV6-4 to TRBJ2-5; 7 bases agree with TRBD2. V lost 0 bases, J lost 4 bases, and 8 bases stayed unmatched. CDR3 length: 16 residues. Germline-derived CDR1 and CDR2 are MRHNA and SNTAGT.

This chain connects TRBV15 to TRBJ2-1, with 11 bases that match TRBD2. CDR1 and CDR2 from the germline V gene are LNHNV and YYDKDF (reference sequence). CDR3 length: 15 amino acids. The V gene end was trimmed by 0 bases and the J gene end by 9 bases; junction bases not matched to a gene: 4. In DNA form, the CDR3 reads TGTGCCACCAGCAGAGATACTAGCGGGAGTAGTGAGCAGTTCTTC. Amino acids: CATSRDTSGSSEQFF.

V is TRBV29-1 and J is TRBJ1-1; TRBD1 aligns across 8 bases. This CDR3 has 13 residues. With V trimmed by 6 bases and J by 1 base, 4 bases remained unmatched. Germline V lookup: CDR1 SQVTM, CDR2 ANQGSEA. Here the CDR3 DNA reads TGCAGCGTGGCCGACAGGGGGAACACTGAAGCTTTCTTT. It is translated as CSVADRGNTEAFF.

This sequence joins TRBV29-1 and TRBJ2-5; 7 nucleotides line up with TRBD2. CDR3 length: 13 amino acids. Trimming took 7 bases from V and 2 from J; bases not matched to a gene: 7. Germline V gene sequence: CDR1 SQVTM, CDR2 ANQGSEA. The CDR3 here is CSAGEGFQETQYF. As DNA, the CDR3 is TGCAGCGCGGGGGAGGGGTTTCAAGAGACCCAGTACTTC.

This rearrangement joins TRBV7-2 to TRBJ2-3, with D possibly TRBD2 on 5 matching bases. Germline assignment: CDR1 SGHTA and CDR2 FQGNSA. Trimming left V 2 bases short and J 4 bases short, with 13 bases between. This CDR3 is 15 amino acids long. CDR3 amino acids: CASSLSSGIADTQYF. The CDR3 nucleotides are TGTGCCAGCAGCTTATCCTCGGGAATCGCAGATACGCAGTATTTT. Supplemented by reference TRBV7-2 and TRBJ2-3, the full variable domain reads GAGVSQSPSNKVTEKGKDVELRCDPISGHTALYWYRQSLGQGLEFLIYFQGNSAPDKSGLPSDRFSAERTGGSVSTLTIQRTQQEDSAVYLCASSLSSGIADTQYFGPGTRLTVL.

This clone has a handful of counts. The chain uses TRBV27 and TRBJ1-5; D remains unclear. V was cut by 1 base and J by 6 bases, with 13 bases left in between. The CDR3 is made up of 15 amino acids. CDR1 is MNHEY and CDR2 is SMNVEV in the germline V gene (reference sequence). CDR3: CASSLLAGRSQPQHF. The CDR3 region has the DNA TGTGCCAGCAGTTTATTGGCGGGTCGAAGTCAGCCCCAGCATTTT.

J is TRBJ1-5 and V is TRBV28; weak D call: TRBD1 (6 bases). The germline V gene has CDR1 MDHEN and CDR2 SYDVKM. The CDR3 spans 12 residues. The CDR3 loop reads CAHRDSNQPQHF. In DNA form, the CDR3 reads TGTGCACACAGGGATAGCAATCAGCCCCAGCATTTT.

This chain uses TRBV20-1 with TRBJ2-7; TRBD2 might be the D (6 bases). Germline values: CDR1 DFQATT, CDR2 SNEGSKA (reference sequence). V lost 8 bases and J lost 8, with 16 bases in between. The CDR3 consists of 11 residues. CDR3 loop: CSNRLEKKQYF. The CDR3 DNA sequence: TGCAGTAACAGACTAGAGAAAAAGCAGTACTTC.

This clone was counted between two and nine times. V gene TRBV18 combines with J gene TRBJ2-4; 8 positions match TRBD2. From germline, CDR1 is KGHSH and CDR2 LQKENI. The CDR3 runs to 16 residues. V gave up 3 bases and J gave up 5 bases; unmatched junction bases: 9. CDR3 nucleotides: TGTGCCAGCTCACCGCCTAGCGGGCGGAACCAAAACATTCAGTACTTC. This encodes CASSPPSGRNQNIQYF.

The chain links TRBV5-1 to TRBJ2-1, with 7 positions matching TRBD2. In germline, CDR1 is SGHRS, CDR2 YFSETQ. Losses at the gene ends were 4 bases for V and 2 bases for J; bases not matched to a gene: 6. This CDR3 is 15 amino acids long. The CDR3 spells CASSRIAGAYNEQFF. For the CDR3, the DNA is TGCGCCAGCAGCCGAATAGCGGGTGCCTACAATGAGCAGTTCTTC.

There are a few counts of this clone. The V call is TRBV7-9, the J call TRBJ2-3; D call uncertain. The CDR3 contains 12 residues. Trimming took 5 bases from V and 6 from J, leaving 9 bases between them. Germline CDR1 SEHNR, CDR2 FQNEAQ (reference sequence). As DNA, the CDR3 is TGTGCCAGCAGCGTTACAGACGATACGCAGTATTTT. It codes for CASSVTDDTQYF.

The chain uses TRBV28 and TRBJ2-7, with D tentatively TRBD2 (6 bases). V lost 9 bases and J 4 bases, leaving 16 bases between the germline ends. The germline gives CDR1 MDHEN, CDR2 SYDVKM. The CDR3 totals 13 residues. The CDR3 loop reads CASSSGGTYEQYF. The CDR3, as DNA: TGTGCCAGTTCTAGTGGGGGGACTTACGAGCAGTACTTC.

The V call is TRBV19, the J call TRBJ2-7, with 10 bases fitting TRBD1. Germline assignment: CDR1 LNHDA and CDR2 SQIVND (reference sequence). The V segment lost 6 bases and the J segment 2 bases; nucleotides outside the gene matches: 7. This CDR3 spans 15 amino acids. The CDR3, as DNA: TGTGCCAGTAGGGATGGACAGGGGGGGACCTACGAGCAGTACTTC. The encoded protein is CASRDGQGGTYEQYF.

This clone was recorded a few times. The genes are TRBV4-2 and TRBJ2-1; a possible D gene is TRBD2 (6 bases). Germline-derived CDR1 and CDR2 are LGHNA and YNFKEQ. Trimming stripped 0 bases from V and 4 bases from J, with 10 bases between. The length of the CDR3 is 15 residues. CDR3 DNA sequence: TGTGCCAGCAGCCAAGATGGAGGGCAGTACAATGAGCAGTTCTTC. Protein product: CASSQDGGQYNEQFF.

The chain recombines TRBV6-1 with TRBJ2-1; D possibly corresponds to TRBD2 (5 bases). CDR1 MNHNS and CDR2 SASEGT come from the germline V gene. The V and J ends lost 8 bases and 9 bases respectively, with 20 bases between them. This CDR3 is built from 14 residues. The CDR3 coding sequence is TGTGCCAGCGCCCTCTCCCCCGGGATCGGTGAGCAGTTCTTC. As protein: CASALSPGIGEQFF.

This clone showed up just a few times. V usage is TRBV5-5 and J usage is TRBJ1-2; 7 bases line up with TRBD1. V was pared by 2 bases and J by 7 bases, with 5 bases of the junction left unmatched. CDR3 length: 13 residues. In germline, CDR1 is SGHKS, CDR2 YYEKEE (reference sequence). The CDR3 is CASSLDRDAGYTF. The CDR3 nucleotides read TGTGCCAGCAGCTTAGACAGGGATGCTGGCTACACCTTC.

The V gene is TRBV19, the J gene TRBJ1-3, with D unclear. The CDR3 spans 17 residues. Germline-derived CDR1 and CDR2 are LNHDA and SQIVND (reference sequence). Between the trimmed V and J ends, which lost 5 bases and 0 bases, there was a span of 17 bases. The CDR3 nucleotides are TGTGCCAGTAGTCCGCCGTCGGTGGGCCCCTCTGGAAACACCATATATTTT. This gives the protein CASSPPSVGPSGNTIYF.

This clone was detected once. The CDR3 nucleotides are TGTGCCACCGACTCCGGGGGGCGGCTCGTGAACAATCAGCCCCAGCATTTT. Amino acids: CATDSGGRLVNNQPQHF. The gene calls are TRBV15 and TRBJ1-5; weak D call: TRBD1 (6 bases). The CDR3 length is 17 residues. With 8 bases removed from V and 3 bases from J, the gap between germline ends came to 23 bases. The germline gives CDR1 LNHNV, CDR2 YYDKDF (reference sequence).

This chain connects TRBV18 to TRBJ2-7; 11 positions match TRBD2. V shed 1 base and J 2 bases; nucleotides not matched to a gene: 7. The CDR3 runs 17 residues. Germline CDR1 KGHSH, CDR2 LQKENI. CDR3: CASSPLASGRPPYEQYF. The CDR3 DNA is TGTGCCAGCTCACCACTGGCTAGCGGGAGGCCCCCCTACGAGCAGTACTTC. The complete variable domain, with remaining parts taken from reference TRBV18 and TRBJ2-7, reads NAGVMQNPRHLVRRRGQEARLRCSPMKGHSHVYWYRQLPEEGLKFMVYLQKENIIDESGMPKERFSAEFPKEGPSILRIQQVVRGDSAAYFCASSPLASGRPPYEQYFGPGTRLTVT.

The rearrangement uses TRBV5-4 and TRBJ2-7; 15 bases agree with TRBD2. Germline V gives CDR1 SGHNT, CDR2 YYREEE (reference sequence). This CDR3 region has 17 residues. J lost 1 base, V lost 4 bases, and 6 bases had no gene match. CDR3 amino acids: CASSDGLAGGSSYEQYF. The CDR3, as DNA: TGTGCCAGCAGCGATGGACTAGCGGGAGGGTCTTCCTACGAGCAGTACTTC.

The chain links TRBV27 to TRBJ2-6; D is undetermined. The CDR3 loop spans 15 amino acids. From germline, CDR1 is MNHEY and CDR2 SMNVEV (reference sequence). Deletions cut 2 bases from V and 2 bases from J, with 7 bases between. The CDR3 sequence is CASSLVGPGANVLTF. The CDR3 region has the DNA TGTGCCAGCAGTTTAGTGGGCCCTGGGGCCAACGTCCTGACTTTC.

This chain connects TRBV13 to TRBJ2-1; perhaps TRBD2 as D (7 bases). Trimming took off 5 bases at V and 6 bases at J, with 14 bases between the two ends. This CDR3 has 14 amino acids. Germline V gene lookup returns CDR1 PRHDT and CDR2 FYEKMQ (reference sequence). CDR3 sequence (DNA): TGTGCCAGCAGCGGAGGACTAGGGGGCAATGAGCAGTTCTTC. This gives the protein CASSGGLGGNEQFF.

This clone was counted only a few times. V is TRBV9 and J is TRBJ1-4; D uncertain. Germline CDR1 SGDLS, CDR2 YYNGEE. The length of the CDR3 is 15 residues. Trimming took off 4 bases at V and 4 bases at J, with 14 bases between the two ends. As DNA, the CDR3 is TGTGCCAGCAGCACGACGACGGGGTTTAATGAAAAACTGTTTTTT. Translating it yields CASSTTTGFNEKLFF.

This clone was counted a single time. The chain employs TRBV5-6 and TRBJ1-1; D gene ambiguous. Trimming took off 0 bases at V and 5 bases at J, with 11 bases between the two ends. CDR1 is SGHDT, CDR2 YYEEEE, per germline. The CDR3 totals 14 residues. CDR3 protein: CASSLAGRRTEAFF. In DNA, the CDR3 is TGTGCCAGCAGCTTGGCGGGCAGGAGGACTGAAGCTTTCTTT.